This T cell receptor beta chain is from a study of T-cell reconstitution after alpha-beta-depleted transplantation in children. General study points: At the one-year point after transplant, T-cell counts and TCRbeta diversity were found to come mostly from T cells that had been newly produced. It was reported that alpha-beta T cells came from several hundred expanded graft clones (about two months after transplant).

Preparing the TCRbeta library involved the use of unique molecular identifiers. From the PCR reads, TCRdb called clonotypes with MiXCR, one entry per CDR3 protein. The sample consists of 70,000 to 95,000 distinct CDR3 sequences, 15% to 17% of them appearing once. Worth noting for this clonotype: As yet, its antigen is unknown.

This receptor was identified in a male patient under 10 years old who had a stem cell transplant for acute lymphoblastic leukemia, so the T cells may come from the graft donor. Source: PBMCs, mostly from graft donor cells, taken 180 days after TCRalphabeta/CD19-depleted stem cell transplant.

CDR3 coding DNA: TGTGCCAGCTCACCGCTTCCGACAGGGGTGAACACTGAAGCTTTCTTT. It translates to CASSPLPTGVNTEAFF. The J gene is TRBJ1-1, the V gene TRBV18; 8 bases line up with TRBD1. Unmatched junction bases numbered 6, after V lost 3 bases and J lost 0 bases. CDR1 KGHSH and CDR2 LQKENI come from the germline V gene. CDR3 size: 16 residues.